This is a list of T cell receptor beta chains from one sample in a study of technical replicates of blood from several donors. Only in-frame clones appear in the TCRdb table, and some are missing; sequencing was by immunoSEQ multiplex PCR. The table shows tens of thousands of clones, with 96% occurring only once. Sequencing used T cells isolated from PBMCs. The receptors stem from a human donor in good health. Each CDR3 is given with its conserved first and last residue. D genes are given only for firm matches.

V	D	J	DNA	CDR3
TRBV7-3	TRBD2	TRBJ2-7	TGTGCCAGTGGGGTTAGCGGGAGTGAGGGGAAGCAGTACTTC	CASGVSGSEGKQYF
TRBV4-2	TRBD2	TRBJ2-3	TGTGCCAGCAGCCAAAGACTAGCGGGCGACACAGATACGCAGTATTTT	CASSQRLAGDTDTQYF
TRBV5-4	TRBD1	TRBJ2-2	TGTGCCAGCAGCTGGGGACAGACTGCGAACACCGGGGAGCTGTTTTTT	CASSWGQTANTGELFF
TRBV2	.	TRBJ1-2	TGTGCCAGCAGTTTGGGGCAGGGAGGAGGCTACACCTTC	CASSLGQGGGYTF
TRBV10-1	TRBD2	TRBJ2-2	TGCGCCAGCAGTGATACTAGCGTTAACACCGGGGAGCTGTTTTTT	CASSDTSVNTGELFF
TRBV19	TRBD1	TRBJ2-3	TGTGCCAGTATAGGACAGGGGGATAGTACGCAGTATTTT	CASIGQGDSTQYF
TRBV7-8	.	TRBJ1-1	TGTGCCAGCAGCTTAAGTTTAAGAGAAAAGAGGACTGAAGCTTTCTTT	CASSLSLREKRTEAFF
TRBV4-2	TRBD1	TRBJ2-5	TGTGCCAGCAGCCAAGCCGGGACAGGGGATAAGACCCAGTACTTC	CASSQAGTGDKTQYF
TRBV27	.	TRBJ2-7	TGTGCCAGCAGTTTAGTTTCAGGGTACGAGCAGTACTTC	CASSLVSGYEQYF
TRBV9	TRBD2	TRBJ2-1	TGTGCCAGCAGCGCTCTAGCGGGAGTCCCCAATGAGCAGTTCTTC	CASSALAGVPNEQFF
TRBV28	.	TRBJ2-7	TGTGCCAGCAGTCCCGCGGGGCATAGCTCCTACGAGCAGTACTTC	CASSPAGHSSYEQYF
TRBV7-3	TRBD2	TRBJ2-3	TGTGCCAGCAGCTTAATGCGGGAGGGCCCAGATACGCAGTATTTT	CASSLMREGPDTQYF
TRBV20-1	.	TRBJ1-5	TGCAGTGCCGGGGGAGAGCCCCAGCATTTT	CSAGGEPQHF
TRBV7-9	.	TRBJ1-3	TGTGCCACTTTCAGTGGAAACACCATATATTTT	CATFSGNTIYF
TRBV2	TRBD1	TRBJ1-4	TGTGCCCAAGGTCAGGGGGCGCAACTGGAAAAACTGTTTTTT	CAQGQGAQLEKLFF
TRBV30	TRBD1	TRBJ2-7	TGTGCCTGGAGGATTCCGGGACAGGAACCCTACGAGCAGTACTTC	CAWRIPGQEPYEQYF
TRBV9	TRBD2	TRBJ2-3	TGTGCCAGCAGCGTAGAAGCGGGAGGACTCACAGATACGCAGTATTTT	CASSVEAGGLTDTQYF
TRBV6-5	.	TRBJ1-1	TGTGCCAGCAGTTCGCTAATAAGTTTGAACACTGAAGCTTTCTTT	CASSSLISLNTEAFF
TRBV4-3	TRBD2	TRBJ2-7	TGCGCCAGCAGCCCCTCTCGGGGAAGCGGGGGGGCCGAGCAGTACTTC	CASSPSRGSGGAEQYF
TRBV5-1	TRBD2	TRBJ2-3	TGCGCCAGCAGCTCGGGACTAGAGAGAGATACGCAGTATTTT	CASSSGLERDTQYF
TRBV29-1	.	TRBJ1-3	TGCAGCGTTGAAGCTCCTCAGGTGAACTCTGGAAACACCATATATTTT	CSVEAPQVNSGNTIYF
TRBV6-5	TRBD1	TRBJ2-7	TGTGCCAGCAGTTTCCGGACAGGGGGAGTCAACGAGCAGTACTTC	CASSFRTGGVNEQYF
TRBV10-3	.	TRBJ1-1	TGTGCCATCAGTGATCTACAGGGTAACACTGAAGCTTTCTTT	CAISDLQGNTEAFF
TRBV19	TRBD2	TRBJ2-1	TGTGCCAGTAGTCAGGGAGGGCCGAGGAATGAGCAGTTCTTC	CASSQGGPRNEQFF